These T cell receptor beta chains were read from a single sample in a study of cytomegalovirus exposure and HLA in healthy donors. The assay was immunoSEQ multiplex PCR, and TCRdb's table has in-frame clones only and misses some. Of some 150,000 clones listed, over 60% are singletons. Specimen: PBMCs. All receptors come from a woman aged 40 to 55 in good health and CMV-seronegative. The CDR3 runs from the conserved cysteine through the conserved F or W. A D gene is named only where the DNA matches it firmly. Only part of the rows carry a size: once, few, many, or a class if the clone is expanded.

CDR3	DNA	V	J	D	size
CASSLLAGSHEQYF	TGTGCCAGCAGCTTGTTAGCGGGATCCCACGAGCAGTACTTC	TRBV5-4	TRBJ2-7	TRBD2	NA
CASRLDRDTQYF	TGTGCCAGCAGATTGGACAGAGATACGCAGTATTTT	TRBV28	TRBJ2-3	NA	NA
CASSPGTGYGYTF	TGTGCCAGCAGCCCGGGGACAGGCTATGGCTACACCTTC	TRBV28	TRBJ1-2	TRBD1	NA
CASSETSGGLSTDTQYF	TGCGCCAGCAGTGAAACTAGCGGGGGGCTTTCCACAGATACGCAGTATTTT	TRBV10-1	TRBJ2-3	TRBD2	NA
CASSSYRGAEGNTIYF	TGCGCCAGCAGCTCCTATCGGGGGGCTGAGGGAAACACCATATATTTT	TRBV5-1	TRBJ1-3	NA	NA
CASSLGTGYGYTF	TGTGCCAGCAGCTTAGGGACAGGCTATGGCTACACCTTC	TRBV5-4	TRBJ1-2	TRBD1	once
CASSPLTSGYEQYF	TGTGCCAGCAGTCCTTTGACTAGCGGCTACGAGCAGTACTTC	TRBV27	TRBJ2-7	TRBD2	NA
CASSIAVQEGSGNTIYF	TGTGCCAGTAGTATTGCGGTACAGGAGGGCTCTGGAAACACCATATATTTT	TRBV19	TRBJ1-3	NA	NA
CASSLRDSNQPQHF	TGTGCCAGCAGCTTACGAGACTCCAATCAGCCCCAGCATTTT	TRBV11-2	TRBJ1-5	NA	NA
CSVALTRGYTF	TGCAGCGTAGCCCTGACTAGAGGCTACACCTTC	TRBV29-1	TRBJ1-2	NA	once
CASSFTNYGYTF	TGTGCCAGCAGCTTTACTAACTATGGCTACACCTTC	TRBV7-9	TRBJ1-2	NA	NA
CASSPTGWGTEAFF	TGTGCCAGCAGCCCAACGGGGTGGGGCACTGAAGCTTTCTTT	TRBV7-9	TRBJ1-1	NA	NA
CSSSLQAYREAFF	TGTTCCAGCAGCTTACAGGCATACCGTGAAGCTTTCTTT	TRBV7-9	TRBJ1-1	NA	NA
CASRPGTRGYGYTF	TGTGCCAGCAGACCGGGCACCCGAGGGTATGGCTACACCTTC	TRBV28	TRBJ1-2	NA	NA
CASSQRGLSSGANVLTF	TGCGCCAGCAGCCAAAGGGGCCTGAGCTCTGGGGCCAACGTCCTGACTTTC	TRBV4-1	TRBJ2-6	NA	NA
CASRLTGGFQETQYF	TGTGCCAGCAGACTGACAGGGGGATTCCAAGAGACCCAGTACTTC	TRBV6-6	TRBJ2-5	TRBD1	NA
CASSLVWQEQFF	TGCGCCAGCAGCTTGGTTTGGCAGGAGCAGTTCTTC	TRBV5-1	TRBJ2-1	NA	few
CASSYGGGRPDEQFF	TGTGCCAGCAGTTACGGCGGGGGGCGCCCCGATGAGCAGTTCTTC	TRBV6-5	TRBJ2-1	TRBD2	NA
CASRRSGEYGYTF	TGTGCCAGCCGACGGTCAGGGGAGTATGGCTACACCTTC	TRBV6-1	TRBJ1-2	NA	NA
CASSQRQGVGNEKLFF	TGTGCCAGCAGCCAGCGACAGGGTGTGGGAAATGAAAAGCTGTTTTTT	TRBV16	TRBJ1-4	TRBD1	NA
CASSPDYYEQYF	TGCGCCAGCAGCCCGGACTACTACGAGCAGTACTTC	TRBV5-1	TRBJ2-7	NA	NA
CASSLGVGQRSQTQYF	TGTGCCAGCAGTTTAGGGGTCGGACAACGCAGCCAGACCCAGTACTTC	TRBV27	TRBJ2-5	NA	NA
CASSFGTVTEAFF	TGTGCCAGCAGCTTTGGGACAGTCACTGAAGCTTTCTTT	TRBV7-9	TRBJ1-1	TRBD1	NA
CARGRFAVGEQYF	TGTGCCAGGGGGCGATTCGCGGTGGGAGAGCAGTACTTC	TRBV11-3	TRBJ2-7	NA	NA
CASSQTGQPTNEKLFF	TGTGCCAGCAGCCAAACGGGACAGCCGACTAATGAAAAACTGTTTTTT	TRBV2	TRBJ1-4	TRBD1	NA
CATPPTGGYTFRGGPYNEQFF	TGTGCCACCCCTCCGACAGGGGGGTACACCTTTAGGGGGGGTCCCTACAATGAGCAGTTCTTC	TRBV19	TRBJ2-1	TRBD1	NA
CASSWGVGYEQYF	TGCGCCAGCAGCTGGGGGGTGGGCTACGAGCAGTACTTC	TRBV5-1	TRBJ2-7	NA	NA
CASSDSRTSGGYNEQFF	TGTGCCAGCAGTGACTCTAGGACTAGCGGGGGCTACAATGAGCAGTTCTTC	TRBV6-4	TRBJ2-1	TRBD2	NA
CASIGTAILPYEQYF	TGCGCCAGCATAGGGACAGCGATACTCCCCTACGAGCAGTACTTC	TRBV10-2	TRBJ2-7	TRBD1	NA
CASSSYSPGPGYTF	TGTGCCAGCAGCTCTTATTCCCCAGGGCCTGGCTACACCTTC	TRBV7-9	TRBJ1-2	NA	NA
CASTILNRASGGELFF	TGTGCCAGCACCATATTAAACAGGGCTTCAGGCGGGGAGCTGTTTTTT	TRBV7-9	TRBJ2-2	NA	NA
CASSLSGDYTEAFF	TGTGCCAGCAGCCTTTCGGGGGATTACACTGAAGCTTTCTTT	TRBV14	TRBJ1-1	NA	NA
CASSHGTAYEQYF	TGTGCCAGCAGCCACGGGACAGCCTACGAGCAGTACTTC	TRBV5-4	TRBJ2-7	TRBD1	NA
CASSLWVTSAKPYEQYF	TGTGCCAGCAGCTTGTGGGTGACTAGCGCAAAGCCCTACGAGCAGTACTTC	TRBV7-9	TRBJ2-7	TRBD2	NA
CASPSRGAGDEQFF	TGTGCCAGCCCGTCCAGGGGGGCTGGGGATGAGCAGTTCTTC	TRBV5-4	TRBJ2-1	NA	NA
CASKAQGSETQYF	TGTGCCAGCAAGGCCCAGGGGTCTGAGACCCAGTACTTC	TRBV2	TRBJ2-5	NA	NA
CATAAGGPNLYEQYF	TGTGCCACCGCTGCGGGGGGACCTAATCTGTACGAGCAGTACTTC	TRBV28	TRBJ2-7	TRBD2	NA
CASSSGLFNEQFF	TGTGCCAGCAGCTCGGGACTCTTCAATGAGCAGTTCTTC	TRBV11-2	TRBJ2-1	NA	NA
CASSLGGQGRSYEQYF	TGTGCCAGCAGCTTGGGGGGACAGGGCCGGAGCTACGAGCAGTACTTC	TRBV5-4	TRBJ2-7	TRBD1	NA
CASSSRGGVGYEQFF	TGTGCCAGCAGCTCCCGGGGGGGGGTAGGCTATGAGCAGTTCTTC	TRBV5-4	TRBJ2-1	TRBD2	NA
CASSFLGSNEAFF	TGTGCCAGCAGTTTTCTCGGTTCGAATGAAGCTTTCTTT	TRBV27	TRBJ1-1	NA	NA